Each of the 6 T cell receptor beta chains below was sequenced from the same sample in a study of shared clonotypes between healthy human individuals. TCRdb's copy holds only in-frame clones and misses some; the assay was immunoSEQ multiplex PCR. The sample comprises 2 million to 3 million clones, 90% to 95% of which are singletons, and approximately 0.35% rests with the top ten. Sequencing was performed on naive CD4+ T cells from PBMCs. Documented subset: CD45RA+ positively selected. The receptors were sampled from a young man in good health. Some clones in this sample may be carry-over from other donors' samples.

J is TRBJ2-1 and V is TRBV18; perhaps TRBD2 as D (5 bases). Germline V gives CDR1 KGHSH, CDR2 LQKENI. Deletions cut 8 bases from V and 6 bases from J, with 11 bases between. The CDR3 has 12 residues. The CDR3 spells CASEGNFNEQFF. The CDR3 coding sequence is TGTGCCAGCGAGGGCAACTTCAATGAGCAGTTCTTC.

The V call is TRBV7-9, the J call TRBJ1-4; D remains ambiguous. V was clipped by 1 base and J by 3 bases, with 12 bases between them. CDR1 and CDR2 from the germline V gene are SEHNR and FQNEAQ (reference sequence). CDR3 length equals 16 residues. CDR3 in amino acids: CASSLGAVRANEKLFF. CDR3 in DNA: TGTGCCAGCAGCTTAGGGGCGGTAAGAGCTAATGAAAAACTGTTTTTT. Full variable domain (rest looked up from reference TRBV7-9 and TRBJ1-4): DTGVSQNPRHKITKRGQNVTFRCDPISEHNRLYWYRQTLGQGPEFLTYFQNEAQLEKSRLLSDRFSAERPKGSFSTLEIQRTEQGDSAMYLCASSLGAVRANEKLFFGSGTQLSVL.

In DNA, the CDR3 is TGTGCCACCACATACAGCACCAACACTGAAGCTTTCTTT. It encodes CATTYSTNTEAFF. The V call is TRBV18, the J call TRBJ1-1; D unclear. The CDR3 consists of 13 residues. Trimming cost V 10 bases and J 2 bases, with 14 bases left between them. Germline V gene lookup returns CDR1 KGHSH and CDR2 LQKENI.

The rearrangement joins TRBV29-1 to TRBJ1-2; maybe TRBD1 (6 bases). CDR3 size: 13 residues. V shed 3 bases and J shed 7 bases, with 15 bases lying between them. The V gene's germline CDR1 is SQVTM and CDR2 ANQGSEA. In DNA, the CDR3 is TGCAGCGTTGAGCGTCAGGGGAGGGCTGGCTACACCTTC. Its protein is CSVERQGRAGYTF.

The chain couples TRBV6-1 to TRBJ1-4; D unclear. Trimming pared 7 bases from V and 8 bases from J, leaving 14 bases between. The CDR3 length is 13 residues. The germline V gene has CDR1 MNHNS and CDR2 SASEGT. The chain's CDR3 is CASIGGLGEKLFF. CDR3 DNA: TGTGCCAGCATAGGCGGTCTCGGGGAAAAACTGTTTTTT.

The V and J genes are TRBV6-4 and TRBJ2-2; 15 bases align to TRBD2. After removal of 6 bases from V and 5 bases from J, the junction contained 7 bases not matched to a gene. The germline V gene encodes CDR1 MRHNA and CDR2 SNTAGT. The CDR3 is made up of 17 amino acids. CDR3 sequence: CASRATGLAGGTGELFF. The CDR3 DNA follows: TGTGCCAGCAGAGCCACGGGACTAGCGGGAGGAACCGGGGAGCTGTTTTTT.